This T cell receptor (beta chain) originates from a study of patients and donors after allogeneic stem cell transplantation. This clonotype was counted ten times or more. TCRdb reprocessed the RT-PCR reads with MiXCR, giving one entry per CDR3 protein. The data hold 37,000 or so distinct CDR3 sequences, with roughly 30% observed a single time. Germline V gene lookup returns CDR1 SEHNR and CDR2 FQNEAQ (reference sequence). This CDR3 is 15 amino acids long. Trimming cost V 4 bases and J 10 bases, with 20 bases left between them. The origin of this receptor is a human donor who was either an allogeneic HSCT recipient or a stem cell or donor lymphocyte infusion donor (not recorded which). It is not recorded whose cells these are; they may come from a transplant donor. This rearrangement joins TRBV7-9 to TRBJ2-1; a weak D match, TRBD2 (6 bases). Specimen: blood, either unsorted or a sorted T cell fraction (not recorded which). The CDR3 nucleotides are TGTGCCAGCAGCTCTATTTTCTGGGAGGTCCGAGAGCAGTTCTTC. Protein: CASSSIFWEVREQFF.